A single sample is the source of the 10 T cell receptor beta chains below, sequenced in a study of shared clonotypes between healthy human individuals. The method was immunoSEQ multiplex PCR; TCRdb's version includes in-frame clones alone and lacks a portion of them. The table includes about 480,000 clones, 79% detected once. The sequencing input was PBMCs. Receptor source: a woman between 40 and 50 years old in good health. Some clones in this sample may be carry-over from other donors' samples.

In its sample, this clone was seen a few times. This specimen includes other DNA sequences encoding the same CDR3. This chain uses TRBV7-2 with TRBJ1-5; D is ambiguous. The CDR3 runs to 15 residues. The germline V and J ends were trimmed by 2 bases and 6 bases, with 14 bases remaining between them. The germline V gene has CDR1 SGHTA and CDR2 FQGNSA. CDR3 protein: CASSLSWVLGQPQHF. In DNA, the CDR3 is TGTGCCAGCAGCTTATCGTGGGTGTTGGGTCAGCCCCAGCATTTT.

The CDR3 reads CASRKQGLGYGYTF. In DNA form, the CDR3 reads TGTGCCAGCAGGAAACAGGGATTAGGCTATGGCTACACCTTC. The chain links TRBV6-5 to TRBJ1-2; D is perhaps TRBD1 (6 bases). The V gene lost 6 bases and the J gene lost 4 bases, with 15 bases spanning the gap. This CDR3 has 14 residues. CDR1 is MNHEY and CDR2 is SVGAGI in the germline V gene.

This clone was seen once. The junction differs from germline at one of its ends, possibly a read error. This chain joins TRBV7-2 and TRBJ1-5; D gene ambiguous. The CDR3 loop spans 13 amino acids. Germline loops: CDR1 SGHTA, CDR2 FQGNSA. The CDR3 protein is CARSLAQNQPQHF. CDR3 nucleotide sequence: TGTGCCAGAAGCTTGGCGCAAAATCAGCCCCAGCATTTT.

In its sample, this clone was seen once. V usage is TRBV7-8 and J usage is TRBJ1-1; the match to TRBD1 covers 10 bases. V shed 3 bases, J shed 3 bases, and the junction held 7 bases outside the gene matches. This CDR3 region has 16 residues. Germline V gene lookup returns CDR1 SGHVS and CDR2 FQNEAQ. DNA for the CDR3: TGTGCCAGCAGCTTGGGGACAGGGGTTGAGGACACTGAAGCTTTCTTT. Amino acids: CASSLGTGVEDTEAFF.

CDR3 protein: CAISENRVETQYF. The CDR3 coding sequence is TGTGCCATCAGTGAGAACAGGGTGGAGACCCAGTACTTC. V gene TRBV10-3 combines with J gene TRBJ2-5; tentatively, D is TRBD1 (6 bases). Per the germline V gene, CDR1 is ENHRY and CDR2 is SYGVKD. The ends were cut back, 2 bases at V and 5 bases at J, with 9 bases in the middle. The CDR3 has 13 residues.

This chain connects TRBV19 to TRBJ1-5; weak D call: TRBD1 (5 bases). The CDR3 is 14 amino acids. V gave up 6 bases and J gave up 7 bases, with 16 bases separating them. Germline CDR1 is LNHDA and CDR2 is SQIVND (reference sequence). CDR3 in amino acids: CASRGGGISQPQHF. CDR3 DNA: TGTGCCAGTAGGGGCGGGGGGATTAGCCAGCCCCAGCATTTT.

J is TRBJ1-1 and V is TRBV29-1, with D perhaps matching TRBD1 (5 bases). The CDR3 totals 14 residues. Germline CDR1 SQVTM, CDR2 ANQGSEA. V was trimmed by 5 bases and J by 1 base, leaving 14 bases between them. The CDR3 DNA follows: TGCAGCGTTTTCGAACAGGCGGCGAACACTGAAGCTTTCTTT. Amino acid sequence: CSVFEQAANTEAFF.

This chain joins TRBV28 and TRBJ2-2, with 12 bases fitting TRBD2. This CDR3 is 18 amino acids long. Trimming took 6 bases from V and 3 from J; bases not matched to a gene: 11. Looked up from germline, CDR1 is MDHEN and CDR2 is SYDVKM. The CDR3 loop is CASSRSSGRAEDTGELFF. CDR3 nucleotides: TGTGCCAGCAGCAGATCTAGCGGGAGGGCCGAGGACACCGGGGAGCTGTTTTTT.

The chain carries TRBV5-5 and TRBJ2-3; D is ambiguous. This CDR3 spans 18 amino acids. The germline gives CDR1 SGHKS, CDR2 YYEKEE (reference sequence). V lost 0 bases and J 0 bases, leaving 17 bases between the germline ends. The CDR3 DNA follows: TGTGCCAGCAGCTTGGGGGTCTTACCGGTCAAGAGCACAGATACGCAGTATTTT. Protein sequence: CASSLGVLPVKSTDTQYF.

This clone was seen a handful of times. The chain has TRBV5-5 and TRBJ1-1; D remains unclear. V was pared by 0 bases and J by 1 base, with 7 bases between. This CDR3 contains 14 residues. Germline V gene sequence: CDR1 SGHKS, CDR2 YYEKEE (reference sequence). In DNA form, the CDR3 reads TGTGCCAGCAGCTTGGGACCCTCGAACACTGAAGCTTTCTTT. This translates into CASSLGPSNTEAFF. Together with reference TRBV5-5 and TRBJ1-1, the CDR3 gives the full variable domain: DAGVTQSPTHLIKTRGQQVTLRCSPISGHKSVSWYQQVLGQGPQFIFQYYEKEERGRGNFPDRFSARQFPNYSSELNVNALLLGDSALYLCASSLGPSNTEAFFGQGTRLTVV.